The present TCR beta chain was sequenced within a study of cytomegalovirus exposure and HLA in healthy donors. Study-wide points: A prior analysis recorded that most TCR beta V segments were productive about 87% or about 30% of the time. CMV antigen specificity was confirmed in vitro for a few CMV-associated chains. An assumption of roughly uniform sequencing depth across donors underlay the presence/absence analyses.

Regarding this clone: Its cognate antigen is unknown.

PCR employed 60 Vbeta and 13 Jbeta primers. Generated by immunoSEQ multiplex PCR, the TCRdb table keeps only in-frame clones and is missing some. Among 200,000 to 300,000 clones listed, 82% were seen once. The CDR3 extends over 14 amino acids. In germline, CDR1 is LGHNA, CDR2 YNFKEQ. V lost 1 base to trimming and J lost 1 base, with 8 bases between them. This TCR came from a woman aged 40 to 50 in good health and CMV-seropositive. The rearrangement joins TRBV4-2 to TRBJ2-7; D perhaps matches TRBD2 (5 bases). The sequenced sample was PBMCs. The CDR3 DNA reads as TGTGCCAGCAGCCAAGTTGGGAGTTCCTACGAGCAGTACTTC. It is translated as CASSQVGSSYEQYF.